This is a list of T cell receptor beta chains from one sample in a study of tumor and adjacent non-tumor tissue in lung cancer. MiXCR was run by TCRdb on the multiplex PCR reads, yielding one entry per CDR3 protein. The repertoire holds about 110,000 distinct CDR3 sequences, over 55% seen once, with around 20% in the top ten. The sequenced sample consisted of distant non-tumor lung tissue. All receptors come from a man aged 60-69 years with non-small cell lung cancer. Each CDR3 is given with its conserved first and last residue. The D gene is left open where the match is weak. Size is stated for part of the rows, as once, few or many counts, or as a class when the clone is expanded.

CASSRPGAGYTF TGTGCCAGCTCAAGACCTGGTGCGGGCTACACCTTC many 12 TRBV6-5 NA TRBJ1-2
CASSPIRVGAEAFF TGTGCCAGCAGCCCTATCAGGGTCGGGGCTGAAGCTTTCTTT many 14 TRBV12-3/TRBV12-4 NA TRBJ1-1
CASSPSGRGGQYF TGTGCCAGCAGTCCTAGCGGGAGGGGTGGGCAGTACTTC many 13 TRBV12-3/TRBV12-4 TRBD2 TRBJ2-7
CASSQDGNPGTYNEQFF TGTGCCAGCAGCCAAGATGGGAACCCCGGAACCTACAATGAGCAGTTCTTC many 17 TRBV4-2 NA TRBJ2-1
CSAAGTSGYTGELCF TGCAGTGCGGCCGGGACTAGCGGTTACACCGGGGAGCTGTGTTTT NA 15 TRBV20-1 TRBD2 TRBJ2-2
CAISESQTSIYNEQFF TGTGCCATCAGTGAGTCACAGACCTCCATCTACAATGAGCAGTTCTTC many 16 TRBV10-3 NA TRBJ2-1
CARHNVIEEKLFF TGTGCCAGACATAACGTGATTGAGGAAAAACTGTTTTTT NA 13 TRBV19 NA TRBJ1-4
CSAIPKTGTDTQYF TGCAGCGCCATCCCAAAGACAGGCACAGATACGCAGTATTTT NA 14 TRBV29-1 NA TRBJ2-3
CASSYSHPWAYEQYF TGTGCCAGCAGTTACTCTCACCCATGGGCCTACGAGCAGTACTTC many 15 TRBV6-6 NA TRBJ2-7
CSACPLGRGYNEQFF TGCAGTGCCTGCCCCCTTGGGCGGGGGTACAATGAGCAGTTCTTC few 15 TRBV20-1 TRBD2 TRBJ2-1
CASSKGGTPIYEQYF TGTGCCAGCAGCAAGGGGGGGACCCCCATCTACGAGCAGTACTTC NA 15 TRBV28 NA TRBJ2-7
CASSPGGPADTQYF TGTGCCAGCAGCCCGGGGGGGCCCGCAGATACGCAGTATTTT medium-sized 14 TRBV11-3 TRBD2 TRBJ2-3
CASSWERLANEQFF TGTGCCAGCAGCTGGGAAAGGCTGGCGAATGAGCAGTTCTTC NA 14 TRBV11-3 NA TRBJ2-1
CASSLPISTTEAFF TGTGCCAGCAGCTTACCGATCAGCACCACTGAAGCTTTCTTT many 14 TRBV7-9 NA TRBJ1-1
CASSQGRSNEKLFF TGCGCCAGCAGCCAGGGACGGAGTAACGAAAAACTGTTTTTT NA 14 TRBV4-1 NA TRBJ1-4
CCALRDSGTYTF TGCTGTGCACTGAGGGACAGCGGAACTTACACCTTC NA 12 TRBV20-1 TRBD1 TRBJ1-2
CASGPSGRGETQYF TGTGCCAGCGGACCTAGCGGGAGGGGAGAGACCCAGTACTTC NA 14 TRBV7-9 TRBD2 TRBJ2-5
CANSPLGSSYNEQFF TGTGCCAACAGCCCCTTGGGGAGCTCCTACAATGAGCAGTTCTTC NA 15 TRBV11-3 NA TRBJ2-1
CTNNSPGGQGLVSNQPQHF TGTACCAACAACTCCCCAGGAGGACAGGGGTTGGTTAGCAATCAGCCCCAGCATTTT NA 19 TRBV6-1 TRBD1 TRBJ1-5
CASSSPGQGNEKLFF TGTGCCAGCAGTTCGCCGGGACAGGGAAATGAAAAACTGTTTTTT many 15 TRBV7-9 TRBD1 TRBJ1-4
CTSTWSQNTGAFF TGTACCAGCACCTGGTCCCAAAACACTGGAGCTTTCTTT NA 13 TRBV11-1 NA TRBJ1-1
CASSLRVFAGEGINEQFF TGTGCCAGCAGCTTAAGGGTTTTCGCGGGAGAGGGGATCAATGAGCAGTTCTTC medium-sized 18 TRBV11-2 TRBD2 TRBJ2-1
CASSPQVLEQPQHF TGTGCCAGCAGCCCACAGGTTTTGGAACAGCCCCAGCATTTT many 14 TRBV7-8 NA TRBJ1-5
CASSLVLANYEQYF TGTGCCAGCAGTTTGGTACTAGCGAACTACGAGCAGTACTTC many 14 TRBV28 TRBD2 TRBJ2-7
CSVDGRRGEACF TGCAGCGTTGACGGTCGGCGAGGTGAAGCTTGCTTT NA 12 TRBV29-1 NA TRBJ1-1
CAAREPFRGTQYF TGTGCCGCCCGTGAGCCTTTCCGAGGGACCCAGTACTTC few 13 TRBV19 NA TRBJ2-5
CASSVRTITSGANVLTF TGTGCCAGCAGTGTAAGGACTATTACCTCTGGGGCCAACGTCCTGACTTTC many 17 TRBV6-1 NA TRBJ2-6
CACSQGRGPTDTQYF TGTGCCTGCAGCCAGGGGAGAGGTCCAACAGATACGCAGTATTTT few 15 TRBV11-2 NA TRBJ2-3
CASSSDKGGSPPHF TGTGCCAGCAGTTCGGACAAGGGAGGCTCACCCCCCCACTTT NA 14 TRBV6-5 NA TRBJ1-6
CASKRQEAGNEQFF TGTGCCAGCAAAAGGCAGGAGGCAGGGAATGAGCAGTTCTTC few 14 TRBV11-2 NA TRBJ2-1
CASSLYGRWSNQPQHF TGTGCCAGCAGTCTCTATGGGCGGTGGAGCAATCAGCCCCAGCATTTT once 16 TRBV12-3/TRBV12-4 NA TRBJ1-5
CASSLRTGSDTQCF TGTGCCAGCAGCCTCCGGACAGGGAGTGATACGCAGTGCTTT NA 14 TRBV11-2 TRBD1 TRBJ2-3
CAGSQDPQEHTRGGYTF TGCGCCGGCAGCCAAGACCCGCAAGAACATACCCGTGGGGGCTACACCTTC NA 17 TRBV4-3 NA TRBJ1-2
CSARGLPGRMGSPLHF TGCAGTGCTAGAGGCTTGCCGGGACGAATGGGTTCACCCCTCCACTTT many 16 TRBV20-1 NA TRBJ1-6
CATSDRRAGKLFF TGTGCCACCAGTGACCGTAGGGCCGGGAAGCTGTTTTTT NA 13 TRBV24-1 NA TRBJ2-2
CASSYSPSAESYTF TGTGCCAGCAGTTACTCTCCCTCCGCGGAAAGCTACACCTTC NA 14 TRBV6-5 NA TRBJ1-2
CASSDRTNYGYTF TGTGCCAGCTCAGACAGGACTAACTATGGCTACACCTTC few 13 TRBV18 NA TRBJ1-2
CSARRDGASTGETQYF TGCAGTGCTAGACGGGACGGGGCGTCTACGGGGGAGACCCAGTACTTC NA 16 TRBV20-1 NA TRBJ2-5
CASSIPRGDEQFF TGTGCCAGTAGTATCCCCAGAGGCGATGAGCAGTTCTTC NA 13 TRBV19 NA TRBJ2-1
CSAVGVGNTEAFF TGCAGCGCAGTGGGGGTTGGGAACACTGAAGCTTTCTTT many 13 TRBV29-1 NA TRBJ1-1
CSAREGDYFYEQYF TGCAGTGCTAGAGAAGGGGACTACTTCTACGAGCAGTACTTC many 14 TRBV20-1 TRBD2 TRBJ2-7
CASSFTSGASYNEQLF TGTGCCAGCAGCTTTACTAGCGGGGCTTCCTACAATGAGCAACTCTTC NA 16 TRBV5-6 TRBD2 TRBJ2-1
CASSYDSNVEAFF TGTGCCAGCAGTTACGATAGTAACGTTGAAGCTTTCTTT NA 13 TRBV6-6 NA TRBJ1-1
CASSGECLSYDEQFF TGTGCCAGCAGTGGAGAGTGCCTCTCCTACGATGAGCAGTTCTTC NA 15 TRBV25-1 NA TRBJ2-1
CGTSEFDRVNTGELFF TGTGGCACCAGTGAGTTTGACAGGGTGAACACCGGGGAGCTGTTTTTT NA 16 TRBV24-1 TRBD1 TRBJ2-2
CASSFQRETYNEQFF TGTGCCAGCAGTTTCCAGCGGGAAACATACAATGAGCAGTTCTTC once 15 TRBV28 TRBD2 TRBJ2-1
CAGSLAVANIGELFF TGTGCCGGCAGCTTAGCAGTAGCGAACATCGGGGAGCTGTTTTTT NA 15 TRBV11-3 NA TRBJ2-2
CASGPGTRNSGANVVTF TGTGCCAGCGGCCCAGGGACAAGGAACTCTGGGGCCAACGTCGTGACTTTC NA 17 TRBV11-3 NA TRBJ2-6
CASIPGQGYEKLFF TGTGCAAGCATACCAGGACAGGGGTACGAAAAACTGTTTTTT NA 14 TRBV12-3/TRBV12-4 TRBD1 TRBJ1-4
CASSSTAGGPGELFF TGTGCCAGCAGCTCAACTGCCGGGGGGCCCGGGGAGCTGTTTTTT few 15 TRBV7-9 NA TRBJ2-2
CASSQLAAGANVLTF TGCGCCAGCAGCCAGCTAGCTGCTGGGGCCAACGTCCTGACTTTC many 15 TRBV5-1 NA TRBJ2-6
CASSLYVGGKQPQHF TGTGCCAGCAGCTTGTACGTTGGGGGTAAGCAGCCCCAGCATTTT NA 15 TRBV5-1 NA TRBJ1-5
CASSGRDRESSPLHF TGTGCCAGCAGCGGCCGGGACAGGGAGTCTTCACCCCTCCACTTT NA 15 TRBV7-2 TRBD1 TRBJ1-6
CASEEGQPRLNTEAFF TGTGCCAGTGAAGAGGGACAACCTCGCTTGAACACTGAAGCTTTCTTT NA 16 TRBV19 NA TRBJ1-1
CASSRGNTEASF TGTGCCAGCAGCAGGGGGAACACTGAAGCTTCCTTT NA 12 TRBV12-3/TRBV12-4 TRBD1 TRBJ1-1
CASSRTVARGNSYEQYF TGTGCCAGCAGTAGGACGGTTGCCCGAGGTAATTCCTACGAGCAGTACTTC NA 17 TRBV6-5 NA TRBJ2-7
CSASHRDEKAQHF TGCAGTGCTAGCCACCGGGATGAGAAGGCCCAGCATTTT NA 13 TRBV20-1 NA TRBJ1-5
CATAGIDTLLGQPQETQYF TGTGCCACCGCTGGCATTGATACATTGTTAGGACAACCTCAAGAGACCCAGTACTTC NA 19 TRBV10-3 NA TRBJ2-5
CASSSLAGGTDKQYF TGTGCCAGCAGCTCCCTAGCGGGAGGGACAGATAAACAGTATTTT NA 15 TRBV7-8 TRBD2 TRBJ2-3